One and the same sample provided the 9 T cell receptor beta chains below, sequenced in a study of OX40 agonist ivuxolimab in advanced cancers. Produced via immunoSEQ multiplex PCR; TCRdb's table is partial and in-frame only. The sample lists tens of thousands of clones, about four fifths occurring once. This specimen consisted of CD4+ or CD8+ T cells sorted from blood, obtained in a trial of the OX40 agonist ivuxolimab. The source of these receptors is an adult with an advanced solid tumor such as melanoma, head and neck, liver or kidney cancer.

The chain recombines TRBV5-1 with TRBJ2-7; the match to TRBD1 covers 10 bases. Germline V gene sequence: CDR1 SGHRS, CDR2 YFSETQ. This CDR3 is 15 amino acids long. J was trimmed by 6 bases and V by 4 bases; bases with no gene match: 10. CDR3 in amino acids: CASSAAGTGEGEQYF. The CDR3 DNA reads as TGCGCCAGCAGCGCCGCCGGGACAGGGGAAGGCGAGCAGTACTTC.

The V and J genes are TRBV11-2 and TRBJ1-6; D gene uncertain. CDR3 size: 16 residues. Germline-derived CDR1 and CDR2 are SGHAT and FQNNGV. The V and J ends lost 1 base and 0 bases respectively, with 7 bases between them. The chain's CDR3 is CASSLGRSSYNSPLHF. The DNA of the CDR3 is TGTGCCAGCAGCTTAGGAAGGAGCTCCTATAATTCACCCCTCCACTTT.

V and J are TRBV5-1 and TRBJ1-1; 10 bases map to TRBD1. Germline loops: CDR1 SGHRS, CDR2 YFSETQ. The CDR3 sequence is 14 residues long. V shed 4 bases and J 2 bases; nucleotides not matched to a gene: 2. CDR3 region: CASSRDRGNTEAFF. The CDR3 DNA reads as TGCGCCAGCAGCCGGGACAGGGGAAACACTGAAGCTTTCTTT.

The chain has TRBV6-1 and TRBJ2-1; TRBD2 is a possible D gene (6 bases). Germline assignment: CDR1 MNHNS and CDR2 SASEGT. This CDR3 is 17 amino acids long. V was trimmed by 1 base and J by 0 bases, leaving 13 bases between them. CDR3 sequence reads: CASSEVVWDSSYNEQFF. CDR3 DNA: TGTGCCAGCAGTGAAGTAGTATGGGACTCCTCCTACAATGAGCAGTTCTTC.

V gene TRBV10-3 combines with J gene TRBJ2-2; 8 nucleotides agree with TRBD2. Germline V gives CDR1 ENHRY, CDR2 SYGVKD. The length of the CDR3 is 16 residues. The ends lost 4 bases at V and 4 bases at J; junction bases unmatched: 8. As DNA, the CDR3 is TGTGCCATCAGTGGTTCTAAAGCGGGGGCCACCGGGGAGCTGTTTTTT. It is translated as CAISGSKAGATGELFF.

V and J are TRBV5-1 and TRBJ2-2; tentative D call: TRBD1 (6 bases). Germline values: CDR1 SGHRS, CDR2 YFSETQ. The CDR3 extends over 16 amino acids. V shed 4 bases and J shed 2 bases, with 15 bases lying between them. The CDR3 spells CASSPRGRGNTGELFF. The CDR3 region has the DNA TGCGCCAGCAGCCCCAGAGGCAGGGGAAACACCGGGGAGCTGTTTTTT.

The chain recombines TRBV19 with TRBJ1-2; 8 nucleotides line up with TRBD1. The CDR3 contains 15 residues. Trimming cost V 1 base and J 2 bases; bases outside gene matches: 3. Germline CDR1 and CDR2: LNHDA and SQIVND (reference sequence). The CDR3 here is CASSIARTGNYGYTF. For the CDR3, the DNA is TGTGCCAGTAGTATAGCCCGGACAGGGAACTATGGCTACACCTTC.

This clone was picked up one time. The gene calls are TRBV10-3 and TRBJ1-5; D may be TRBD1 (6 bases). Germline V gene data show CDR1 as ENHRY and CDR2 as SYGVKD. CDR3 length: 13 residues. Trimming removed 5 bases at V and 6 bases at J, with 11 bases between. The CDR3 nucleotides are TGTGCCATCAGTCAGGGGTCTTTTCAGCCCCAGCATTTT. This codes for CAISQGSFQPQHF.

This chain connects TRBV29-1 to TRBJ2-5, with D possibly matching TRBD2 (5 bases). Germline assignment: CDR1 SQVTM and CDR2 ANQGSEA. This CDR3 spans 13 amino acids. The germline V and J ends were trimmed by 7 bases and 3 bases, with 15 bases remaining between them. The CDR3 loop reads CSARGPGEETQYF. CDR3 nucleotide sequence: TGCAGCGCCCGCGGGCCCGGGGAAGAGACCCAGTACTTC.